The rows below give T cell receptor beta chains drawn from one sample of a study of blood T cell repertoires in COVID-19. Measured with immunoSEQ multiplex PCR; TCRdb has only the in-frame clones, and not every one. The table lists 210,000 or so clones, 70% to 85% of them singletons, with about 7.8% in the top ten. Sequenced sample: peripheral blood. The origin of the receptors is a woman aged 80 or over with COVID-19, enrolled during active disease. Each CDR3 is given with its conserved first and last residue. The D gene is left open where the match is weak. Not every row has a clone size; where given, it reads once, few, many or a size class.

V gene,clone size,J gene,D gene,CDR3 DNA,CDR3 protein
TRBV25-1,.,TRBJ2-7,.,TGTGCCAGCAGTGAATCTAGGACACTGGCCTACGAGCAGTACTTC,CASSESRTLAYEQYF
TRBV7-2,few,TRBJ1-6,.,TGTGCCAGCAGCTTAGTTCAGGGCCAGAATTCACCCCTCCACTTT,CASSLVQGQNSPLHF
TRBV5-1,few,TRBJ1-3,TRBD1,TGCGCCAGCAGCAGGGACAGGGAAAACACCATATATTTT,CASSRDRENTIYF
TRBV7-9,.,TRBJ1-5,TRBD1,TGTGCCAGCAGCTACAGGGGGAGCAATCAGCCCCAGCATTTT,CASSYRGSNQPQHF
TRBV9,.,TRBJ2-3,TRBD1,TGTGCCAGCAGCGGACAGGGGGCAGATACGCAGTATTTT,CASSGQGADTQYF
TRBV28,.,TRBJ1-2,.,TGTGCCAGCCGGGGCTATGGCTACACCTTC,CASRGYGYTF
TRBV5-1,.,TRBJ2-7,TRBD1,TGCGCCAGCAGCCAGCAGGGGGTCGAGCAGTACTTC,CASSQQGVEQYF
TRBV5-1,once,TRBJ2-3,TRBD2,TGCGCCAGCAGCGGACTAGCGGGGGCACCCACAGATACGCAGTATTTT,CASSGLAGAPTDTQYF
TRBV24-1,.,TRBJ2-1,.,TGTGCCACCAGTGATGCCTCCGGACTCAAATACAATGAGCAGTTCTTC,CATSDASGLKYNEQFF
TRBV7-9,.,TRBJ1-1,.,TGTGCCAGCAGCTTACGAGATGAAGCTTTCTTT,CASSLRDEAFF
TRBV2,.,TRBJ2-3,TRBD1,TGTGCCAGCAGAGTAGACAGGGGACCCACAGATACGCAGTATTTT,CASRVDRGPTDTQYF